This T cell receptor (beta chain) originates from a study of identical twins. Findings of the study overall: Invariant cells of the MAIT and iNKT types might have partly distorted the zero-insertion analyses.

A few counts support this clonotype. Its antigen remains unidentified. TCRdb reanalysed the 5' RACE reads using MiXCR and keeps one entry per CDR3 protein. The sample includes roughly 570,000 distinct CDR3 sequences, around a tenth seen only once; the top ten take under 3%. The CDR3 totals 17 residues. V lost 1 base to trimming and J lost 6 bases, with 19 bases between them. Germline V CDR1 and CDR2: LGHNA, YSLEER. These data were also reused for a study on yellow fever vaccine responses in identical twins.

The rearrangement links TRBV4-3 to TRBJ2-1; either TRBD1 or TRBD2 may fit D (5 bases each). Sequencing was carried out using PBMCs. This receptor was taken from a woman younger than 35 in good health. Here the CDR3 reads CASSQAARGGFVNEQFF. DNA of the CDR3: TGCGCCAGCAGCCAAGCGGCTCGGGGCGGCTTTGTCAATGAGCAGTTCTTC.